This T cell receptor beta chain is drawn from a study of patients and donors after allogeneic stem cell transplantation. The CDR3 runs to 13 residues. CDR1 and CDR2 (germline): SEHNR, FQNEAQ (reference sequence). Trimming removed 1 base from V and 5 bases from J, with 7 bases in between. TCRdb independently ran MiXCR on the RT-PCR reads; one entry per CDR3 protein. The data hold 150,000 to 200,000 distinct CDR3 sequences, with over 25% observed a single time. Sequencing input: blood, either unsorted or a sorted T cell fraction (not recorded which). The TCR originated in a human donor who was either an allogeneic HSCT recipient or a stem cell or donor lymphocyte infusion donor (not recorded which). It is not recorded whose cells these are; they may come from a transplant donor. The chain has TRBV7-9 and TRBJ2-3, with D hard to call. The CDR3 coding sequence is TGTGCCAGCAGCTTAGGGCGCCTAGATACGCAGTATTTT. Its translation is CASSLGRLDTQYF.